Listed below are T cell receptor beta chains from one sample, sequenced in a study of beta chain features in type 1 diabetes. Clones were read by immunoSEQ multiplex PCR, and TCRdb kept only the in-frame ones, dropping some. The sample records some 240,000 clones, around 15% being singletons. The sample comprised naive CD4+ T cells from blood. These receptor sequences come from a man between 25 and 39 years old with type 1 diabetes. The CDR3 runs from the conserved cysteine through the conserved F or W. The D gene is left open where the match is weak. Size is omitted from some rows. Given values are once, few, many or a class for expanded clones.

TRBV7-9	few	-	TRBJ2-5	CASSLEPQETQYF	TGTGCCAGCAGCTTAGAACCGCAAGAGACCCAGTACTTC
TRBV27	-	-	TRBJ1-2	CASTAGGSNYGYTF	TGTGCCAGCACCGCCGGCGGGAGTAACTATGGCTACACCTTC
TRBV30	few	-	TRBJ1-5	CAWSGGRQPQHF	TGTGCCTGGAGTGGGGGGAGGCAGCCCCAGCATTTT
TRBV20-1	-	-	TRBJ1-2	CSAKSSEGYTF	TGCAGTGCTAAAAGCAGCGAAGGCTACACCTTC
TRBV19	few	TRBD2	TRBJ2-1	CASSIGLAGGRSYNEQFF	TGTGCCAGTAGTATTGGACTAGCGGGAGGGCGATCGTACAATGAGCAGTTCTTC
TRBV4-1	few	TRBD1	TRBJ2-1	CASSQDPGQPYNEQFF	TGCGCCAGCAGCCAAGATCCGGGACAGCCCTACAATGAGCAGTTCTTC
TRBV15	-	-	TRBJ1-5	CATSRIMEPQHF	TGTGCCACCAGCAGGATCATGGAACCCCAGCATTTT
TRBV7-9	-	TRBD2	TRBJ2-2	CASSLRTSGRTGELFF	TGTGCCAGCAGCCTCCGGACTAGCGGAAGGACCGGGGAGCTGTTTTTT
TRBV18	-	TRBD2	TRBJ2-1	CASSPPTSGRIREQFF	TGTGCCAGCTCACCACCGACTAGCGGGAGGATAAGGGAGCAGTTCTTC
TRBV7-8	-	-	TRBJ1-1	CASSVAEVNTEAFF	TGTGCCAGCAGCGTGGCTGAAGTGAACACTGAAGCTTTCTTT
TRBV19	few	TRBD2	TRBJ2-1	CASSIGAGGPSDEQFF	TGTGCCAGTAGTATAGGAGCGGGAGGGCCATCGGATGAGCAGTTCTTC
TRBV27	few	TRBD2	TRBJ2-1	CASSQGLAGYNEQFF	TGTGCCAGCAGTCAGGGACTAGCGGGGTACAATGAGCAGTTCTTC
TRBV4-3	-	-	TRBJ2-3	CASSQGHGDTQYF	TGCGCCAGCAGCCAAGGCCACGGGGATACGCAGTATTTT
TRBV7-3	few	-	TRBJ1-5	CASSLGTSNQPQHF	TGTGCCAGCAGCTTAGGCACTAGCAATCAGCCCCAGCATTTT
TRBV9	few	-	TRBJ2-7	CASSVGVSYEQYF	TGTGCCAGCAGCGTAGGGGTCTCCTACGAGCAGTACTTC
TRBV4-3	few	-	TRBJ2-7	CASSQDHAGEYKQYF	TGCGCCAGCAGCCAAGATCACGCAGGGGAATACAAGCAGTACTTC
TRBV25-1	-	TRBD2	TRBJ2-7	CASSATSGEKGSYEQYF	TGTGCCAGCAGTGCCACTAGCGGGGAAAAGGGCTCCTACGAGCAGTACTTC
TRBV7-2	few	-	TRBJ2-3	CASSLSGDTQYF	TGTGCCAGCAGCCTGAGCGGAGATACGCAGTATTTT
TRBV9	few	-	TRBJ2-7	CASSGSPGPSYEQYF	TGTGCCAGCAGCGGCTCTCCGGGACCCTCCTACGAGCAGTACTTC
TRBV29-1	-	TRBD2	TRBJ2-7	CSVVGLAGVYEQYF	TGCAGCGTTGTTGGACTAGCGGGAGTCTACGAGCAGTACTTC
TRBV7-2	-	TRBD2	TRBJ2-5	CASSSPGLAGLETQYF	TGTGCCAGCAGTTCTCCAGGACTAGCGGGCTTGGAGACCCAGTACTTC
TRBV25-1	-	TRBD1	TRBJ2-3	CASGQGLRITDTQYF	TGTGCCAGCGGACAGGGTTTGAGGATCACAGATACGCAGTATTTT
TRBV7-9	-	TRBD2	TRBJ2-1	CASSLRTSGQFF	TGTGCCAGCAGCCTCCGGACTAGCGGGCAGTTCTTC
TRBV28	few	-	TRBJ1-2	CASSSSGENYGYTF	TGTGCCAGCAGTTCGTCTGGGGAAAACTATGGCTACACCTTC
TRBV7-2	few	-	TRBJ2-1	CASSFGLADYNEQFF	TGTGCCAGCAGCTTCGGACTTGCGGACTACAATGAGCAGTTCTTC
TRBV4-1	-	TRBD1	TRBJ1-5	CASSQAREGQGLNQPQHF	TGCGCCAGCAGCCAAGCTCGAGAGGGACAGGGACTCAATCAGCCCCAGCATTTT